Listed here is a single T cell receptor beta chain. Authors' data handling: Estimation of nucleated cell counts was performed using reference gene primer amplification. The data were produced by immunoSEQ multiplex PCR, yet TCRdb's version contains in-frame clones alone and is incomplete. That table supplies the V and J calls and clone size; D and trimming were determined from the DNA. The sample yields about 100,000 clones, roughly 90% seen once. The sample belongs to a study of blood T cell repertoires in COVID-19. Study-wide background: Samples taken during acute and convalescent COVID-19 were collected in the United States, Italy and Spain. Sample material is recorded as cDNA or gDNA derived from T cells, B-cell-depleted T cells, or PBMCs.

This CDR3 has 15 amino acids. V lost 0 bases, J lost 8 bases, and 14 bases lay in between. CDR1 SEHNR and CDR2 FQNEAQ come from the germline V gene (reference sequence). J is TRBJ1-3 and V is TRBV7-9; possibly TRBD1 for D (6 bases). Input material: peripheral blood. The clonotype originates from a man aged 65-85 years with acute or convalescent COVID-19. CDR3 residues: CASSLASVRGDTIYF. The CDR3 DNA reads TGTGCCAGCAGCTTAGCGAGTGTCAGGGGTGACACCATATATTTT. The variable domain in full, with the rest retrieved from reference TRBV7-9 and TRBJ1-3, is DTGVSQNPRHKITKRGQNVTFRCDPISEHNRLYWYRQTLGQGPEFLTYFQNEAQLEKSRLLSDRFSAERPKGSFSTLEIQRTEQGDSAMYLCASSLASVRGDTIYFGEGSWLTVV.